Each of the 26 T cell receptor beta chains below was sequenced from the same sample in a study of blood T cell repertoires in COVID-19. TCRdb's copy holds only in-frame clones and misses some; the assay was immunoSEQ multiplex PCR. The sample records about 110,000 clones, approximately 70% being singletons. Input material: peripheral blood. The source is a woman aged 60 to 75 with acute or convalescent COVID-19.

The CDR3 protein is CASSLPGQGREQYF. In DNA, the CDR3 is TGTGCCAGCAGCTTACCAGGGCAGGGCAGGGAGCAGTACTTC. The chain is built from TRBV7-9 and TRBJ2-7, with a tentative D call TRBD1 (5 bases). The germline V gene encodes CDR1 SEHNR and CDR2 FQNEAQ (reference sequence). The V and J ends lost 2 bases and 7 bases respectively, with 15 bases between them. The CDR3 covers 14 residues.

In its sample, this clone is medium-sized (0.01 to 0.1%). In the same sample, other DNA sequences code for this CDR3. The chain recombines TRBV15 with TRBJ1-5, with TRBD1 identical over 7 bases. V dropped 0 bases and J dropped 4; count of bases not matched to a gene: 3. CDR3 size: 15 residues. Germline CDR1 LNHNV, CDR2 YYDKDF (reference sequence). CDR3 amino acids: CATSRDPGGNQPQHF. CDR3 nucleotides: TGTGCCACCAGCAGAGATCCAGGGGGTAATCAGCCCCAGCATTTT.

The chain has TRBV7-3 and TRBJ2-5; no clear D. CDR3 length: 13 amino acids. V lost 5 bases and J lost 5, with 12 bases in between. Looked up from germline, CDR1 is SGHTA and CDR2 is FQGTGA. The DNA of the CDR3 is TGTGCCAGCAGCCTATATAAAGATGAGACCCAGTACTTC. Residues: CASSLYKDETQYF.

The chain is built from TRBV30 and TRBJ1-2, with 10 bases lining up with TRBD1. Losses at the gene ends were 2 bases for V and 7 bases for J; bases not matched to a gene: 7. CDR3 length: 14 residues. Germline V CDR1 and CDR2: GTSNPN, SVGIG (reference sequence). The CDR3: CAWSLLGQGFGYTF. In nucleotides, the CDR3 is TGTGCCTGGAGTCTTCTGGGACAGGGGTTTGGCTACACCTTC. Full variable domain (missing parts from reference TRBV30 and TRBJ1-2): SQTIHQWPATLVQPVGSPLSLECTVEGTSNPNLYWYRQAAGRGLQLLFYSVGIGQISSEVPQNLSASRPQDRQFILSSKKLLLSDSGFYLCAWSLLGQGFGYTFGSGTRLTVV.

The rearrangement uses TRBV7-9 and TRBJ1-2; the D gene is possibly TRBD1 (6 bases). Germline V lookup: CDR1 SEHNR, CDR2 FQNEAQ (reference sequence). There are 17 residues in the CDR3. Trimming left V 1 base short and J 4 bases short, with 19 bases between. CDR3 sequence reads: CASSLDDHRVSLYGYTF. CDR3 nucleotide sequence: TGTGCCAGCAGCTTAGACGATCACAGGGTTAGTCTCTATGGCTACACCTTC.

V usage is TRBV4-1 and J usage is TRBJ1-5; perhaps TRBD1 as D (6 bases). Germline V gene sequence: CDR1 MGHRA, CDR2 YSYEKL. This CDR3 spans 16 amino acids. The ends were cut back, 1 base at V and 3 bases at J, with 13 bases in the middle. The CDR3 loop reads CASSQVNQGYNQPQHF. CDR3 coding DNA: TGCGCCAGCAGCCAAGTAAATCAGGGGTACAATCAGCCCCAGCATTTT.

This chain uses TRBV7-9 with TRBJ1-1; 12 positions match TRBD1. V was pared by 5 bases and J by 5 bases, with 12 bases of the junction left unmatched. Germline V gene data show CDR1 as SEHNR and CDR2 as FQNEAQ (reference sequence). The CDR3 is made up of 17 amino acids. CDR3 sequence reads: CASSKNSGTGGATEAFF. The CDR3 nucleotides read TGTGCCAGCAGCAAAAACTCCGGGACAGGGGGCGCGACTGAAGCTTTCTTT.

The CDR3 region has the DNA TGTGCCACGGCAGGGGGCCGCCTTAGCTACGAGCAGTACTTC. Translated, it gives CATAGGRLSYEQYF. This chain connects TRBV10-3 to TRBJ2-7; 8 bases map to TRBD1. This CDR3 contains 14 residues. The germline gives CDR1 ENHRY, CDR2 SYGVKD. The J segment lost 3 bases and the V segment lost 10 bases, leaving 11 bases of the junction unmatched.

The chain carries TRBV29-1 and TRBJ1-4, with a weak D call TRBD1 (6 bases). Trimming took 4 bases from V and 4 from J, leaving 16 bases between them. The CDR3 loop spans 15 amino acids. Germline V CDR1 and CDR2: SQVTM, ANQGSEA. In DNA form, the CDR3 reads TGCAGCGTTGGTAACAGGGTCTCCGGTAATGAAAAACTGTTTTTT. Translating it yields CSVGNRVSGNEKLFF. Full variable domain (remainder filled in from reference TRBV29-1 and TRBJ1-4): SAVISQKPSRDICQRGTSLTIQCQVDSQVTMMFWYRQQPGQSLTLIATANQGSEATYESGFVIDKFPISRPNLTFSTLTVSNMSPEDSSIYLCSVGNRVSGNEKLFFGSGTQLSVL.

This clone showed up just a few times. J is TRBJ2-7 and V is TRBV12-3 or TRBV12-4; possibly TRBD1 for D (5 bases). CDR3 length: 12 residues. The V gene lost 6 bases and the J gene lost 4 bases, with 10 bases spanning the gap. The CDR3 nucleotides are TGTGCCAGCAGCCCCAGGGTTTACGAGCAGTACTTC. Translation: CASSPRVYEQYF.

This clone occurred once. V gene TRBV29-1 combines with J gene TRBJ1-1; TRBD1 agrees at 9 bases. Germline V gene sequence: CDR1 SQVTM, CDR2 ANQGSEA. Losses at the gene ends were 7 bases for V and 11 bases for J; bases not matched to a gene: 8. This CDR3 has 11 amino acids. CDR3 residues: CSGRDRGVAFF. The DNA of the CDR3 is TGCAGCGGCCGAGACAGGGGGGTTGCTTTCTTT.

This chain connects TRBV5-1 to TRBJ1-3; a weak D match, TRBD1 (6 bases). CDR1 SGHRS and CDR2 YFSETQ come from the germline V gene. Trimming removed 1 base from V and 4 bases from J, with 15 bases in between. The CDR3 runs 16 residues. For the CDR3, the DNA is TGCGCCAGCAGCTTGCGGCCTGGGGGCGCCGGAAACACCATATATTTT. Its protein product is CASSLRPGGAGNTIYF.

The chain combines TRBV27 with TRBJ2-1; tentative D call: TRBD2 (5 bases). V shed 4 bases and J shed 9 bases, with 19 bases lying between them. The germline V gene encodes CDR1 MNHEY and CDR2 SMNVEV (reference sequence). CDR3 length: 15 amino acids. CDR3 nucleotides: TGTGCCAGCAGTTCCGCGAGCGGCCCTACTCGTGAGCAGTTCTTC. As protein: CASSSASGPTREQFF.

This chain connects TRBV19 to TRBJ2-7, with 10 bases matching TRBD2. The germline gives CDR1 LNHDA, CDR2 SQIVND (reference sequence). V lost 5 bases, J lost 2 bases, and 6 bases stayed unmatched. This CDR3 region has 15 residues. In nucleotides, the CDR3 is TGTGCCAGTAGTGATCCTAGCGGGGGCACCTACGAGCAGTACTTC. As protein: CASSDPSGGTYEQYF. The whole variable domain, remainder taken from reference TRBV19 and TRBJ2-7, is DGGITQSPKYLFRKEGQNVTLSCEQNLNHDAMYWYRQDPGQGLRLIYYSQIVNDFQKGDIAEGYSVSREKKESFPLTVTSAQKNPTAFYLCASSDPSGGTYEQYFGPGTRLTVT.

This clone was seen a handful of times. The chain couples TRBV19 to TRBJ1-2; D remains unclear. This CDR3 comprises 15 residues. The germline V and J ends were trimmed by 2 bases and 2 bases, with 12 bases remaining between them. CDR1 is LNHDA, CDR2 SQIVND, per germline (reference sequence). The CDR3 region has the DNA TGTGCCAGTAGTATATGGAGCAATTGGAACTATGGCTACACCTTC. Encoded protein: CASSIWSNWNYGYTF.

This clone was counted ten times or more. The chain joins TRBV27 to TRBJ2-1; D call uncertain. Germline CDR1 and CDR2: MNHEY and SMNVEV (reference sequence). The ends were cut back, 0 bases at V and 4 bases at J, with 13 bases in the middle. The CDR3 covers 16 residues. CDR3 in amino acids: CASSLSATSTYNEQFF. The CDR3 nucleotides read TGTGCCAGCAGTTTATCTGCCACCTCTACTTACAATGAGCAGTTCTTC.

The chain combines TRBV30 with TRBJ1-6; D possibly corresponds to TRBD1 (5 bases). V dropped 0 bases and J dropped 0 bases, with 15 bases sitting between them. Germline loops: CDR1 GTSNPN, CDR2 SVGIG (reference sequence). The CDR3 spans 18 residues. CDR3 coding DNA: TGTGCCTGGAGTGTACGACAGACACGGAGCTCCTATAATTCACCCCTCCACTTT. This sequence encodes CAWSVRQTRSSYNSPLHF.

The chain uses TRBV11-2 and TRBJ1-5; no reliable D call. Trimming left V 1 base short and J 3 bases short, with 10 bases between. The CDR3 consists of 15 residues. Germline CDR1 reads SGHAT; CDR2 reads FQNNGV. CDR3 nucleotide sequence: TGTGCCAGCAGCTTAGGTTCCAGCGACAATCAGCCCCAGCATTTT. Amino acid sequence: CASSLGSSDNQPQHF.

CDR3 nucleotides: TGTGCCAGCAGCTTCGGTGGGGGGGGCCGGTCCGGGGAGCTGTTTTTT. This encodes CASSFGGGGRSGELFF. The rearrangement links TRBV11-2 to TRBJ2-2, with D perhaps TRBD2 (7 bases). Germline CDR1 SGHAT, CDR2 FQNNGV. The CDR3 has 16 amino acids. Trimming took 3 bases from V and 6 from J, leaving 17 bases between them.

The V gene is TRBV2, the J gene TRBJ2-2; 13 bases fit TRBD2. Germline V gene sequence: CDR1 SNHLY, CDR2 FYNNEI. V trimming: 4 bases; J trimming: 7 bases; junction bases outside the gene matches: 3. The CDR3 is 15 amino acids. CDR3 DNA: TGTGCCAGCAGTGGACTAGCGGGGGGTCTCGGGGAGCTGTTTTTT. Amino acid sequence: CASSGLAGGLGELFF.

This clone has just one count. This chain joins TRBV7-2 and TRBJ1-1, with 7 bases aligning to TRBD1. The V gene end was trimmed by 2 bases and the J gene end by 3 bases; junction bases not matched to a gene: 15. Per the germline V gene, CDR1 is SGHTA and CDR2 is FQGNSA. The CDR3 consists of 18 residues. The CDR3 region has the DNA TGTGCCAGCAGCTTAAAAACCAGGGATCGGGACAGCGACACTGAAGCTTTCTTT. Residues: CASSLKTRDRDSDTEAFF.

The J gene is TRBJ2-7, the V gene TRBV3-1 (or the pseudogene TRBV3-2), with D maybe TRBD1 (6 bases). Trimming took off 2 bases at V and 2 bases at J, with 13 bases between the two ends. The germline CDR1 and CDR2 sequences are LGHDT and YNNKEL (reference sequence). The CDR3 consists of 15 residues. This CDR3 is CASSQSGDKTYEQYF. In DNA form, the CDR3 reads TGTGCCAGCAGCCAAAGTGGGGACAAAACCTACGAGCAGTACTTC.

This sequence joins TRBV18 and TRBJ2-7, with D unresolved. This CDR3 has 13 amino acids. Trimming removed 4 bases at V and 5 bases at J, with 12 bases between. CDR1 is KGHSH and CDR2 is LQKENI in the germline V gene. Here the CDR3 DNA reads TGTGCCAGCTCACTCCTGGGCAACGACGAGCAGTACTTC. As protein: CASSLLGNDEQYF.

The chain employs TRBV3-1 (or the pseudogene TRBV3-2) and TRBJ1-1; D is unclear. This CDR3 contains 12 residues. The germline gives CDR1 LGHDT, CDR2 YNNKEL (reference sequence). V was clipped by 6 bases and J by 1 base, with 6 bases between them. CDR3 region: CASRTGNTEAFF. CDR3 nucleotide sequence: TGTGCCAGCAGGACGGGGAACACTGAAGCTTTCTTT.

The rearrangement joins TRBV24-1 to TRBJ2-1; 9 nucleotides line up with TRBD2. The CDR3 runs to 17 residues. After removal of 3 bases from V and 9 bases from J, the junction contained 14 bases not matched to a gene. CDR1 is KGHDR, CDR2 SFDVKD, per germline. The CDR3 protein is CATSDPTSGSPGGEQFF. The CDR3 DNA sequence: TGTGCCACCAGTGATCCTACTAGCGGGTCGCCTGGAGGTGAGCAGTTCTTC.

The rearrangement links TRBV4-1 to TRBJ1-2; D call uncertain. Trimming left V 1 base short and J 4 bases short, with 10 bases between. Germline-derived CDR1 and CDR2 are MGHRA and YSYEKL. This CDR3 is built from 14 residues. CDR3 residues: CASSQVVGAYGYTF. CDR3 DNA: TGCGCCAGCAGCCAAGTGGTCGGAGCCTATGGCTACACCTTC.